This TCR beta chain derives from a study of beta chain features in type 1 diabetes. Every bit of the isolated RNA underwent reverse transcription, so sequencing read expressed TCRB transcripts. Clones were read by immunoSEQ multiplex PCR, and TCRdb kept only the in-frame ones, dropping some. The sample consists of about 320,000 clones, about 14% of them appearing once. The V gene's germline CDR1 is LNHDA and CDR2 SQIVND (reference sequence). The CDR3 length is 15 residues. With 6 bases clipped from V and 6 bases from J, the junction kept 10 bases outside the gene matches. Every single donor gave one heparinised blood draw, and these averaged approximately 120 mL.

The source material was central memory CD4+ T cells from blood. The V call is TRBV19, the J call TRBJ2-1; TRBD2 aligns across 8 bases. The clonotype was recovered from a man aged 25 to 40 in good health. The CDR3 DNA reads TGTGCCAGTAGCCGGAGCGGGAGAGGGGGCAATGAGCAGTTCTTC. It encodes CASSRSGRGGNEQFF.